Following are 15 T cell receptor beta chains from one sample sequenced in a study of blood T cell repertoires in COVID-19. The method was immunoSEQ multiplex PCR; TCRdb's version includes in-frame clones alone and lacks a portion of them. The top ten hold 8% to 10% of the sample, which has just over 300,000 clones, about 89% seen once. The sequencing input was PBMCs or T cells enriched from blood (not recorded which). These TCRs come from a woman aged 40 to 49 who had recovered from COVID-19.

The rearrangement joins TRBV11-3 to TRBJ2-3; 10 nucleotides align to TRBD2. Germline loops: CDR1 SGHNT, CDR2 YENEEA. CDR3 length equals 15 residues. V trimming: 4 bases; J trimming: 2 bases; junction bases outside the gene matches: 3. In DNA, the CDR3 is TGTGCCAGCAGCTCAACTAGCGGGGACACAGATACGCAGTATTTT. It codes for CASSSTSGDTDTQYF.

The chain recombines TRBV2 with TRBJ2-3; D is perhaps TRBD1 (6 bases). V was shortened by 9 bases and J by 3 bases, with 16 bases between the two germline ends. The length of the CDR3 is 14 residues. CDR1 SNHLY and CDR2 FYNNEI come from the germline V gene. The CDR3 sequence: CASYRVKGTDTQYF. DNA of the CDR3: TGTGCCAGTTACAGGGTTAAAGGGACAGATACGCAGTATTTT.

J is TRBJ1-5 and V is TRBV10-3, with TRBD1 matching 10 bases. From germline, CDR1 is ENHRY and CDR2 SYGVKD. The CDR3 is 15 residues long. The trim removed 10 bases at V and 6 bases at J, leaving 12 bases unmatched. CDR3 loop: CATMPGTGDGQPQHF. The CDR3 coding sequence is TGTGCCACGATGCCCGGGACAGGGGACGGTCAGCCCCAGCATTTT.

This clone was counted a few times. The chain combines TRBV5-1 with TRBJ2-3; 11 nucleotides line up with TRBD2. V was pared by 4 bases and J by 4 bases, with 8 bases of the junction left unmatched. In germline, CDR1 is SGHRS, CDR2 YFSETQ. The CDR3 consists of 16 residues. In DNA, the CDR3 is TGCGCCAGCAGCACCACACTAGCGGGAGTTCCAGATACGCAGTATTTT. The encoded protein is CASSTTLAGVPDTQYF. Full variable domain (remainder filled in from reference TRBV5-1 and TRBJ2-3): KAGVTQTPRYLIKTRGQQVTLSCSPISGHRSVSWYQQTPGQGLQFLFEYFSETQRNKGNFPGRFSGRQFSNSRSEMNVSTLELGDSALYLCASSTTLAGVPDTQYFGPGTRLTVL.

The J gene is TRBJ2-7, the V gene TRBV14; 15 bases fit TRBD2. This CDR3 spans 13 amino acids. V gave up 6 bases and J gave up 6 bases; unmatched junction bases: 0. Germline loops: CDR1 SGHDN, CDR2 FVKESK. The chain's CDR3 is CASRGLAGGEQYF. DNA for the CDR3: TGTGCCAGCAGGGGACTAGCGGGAGGCGAGCAGTACTTC.

The chain uses TRBV29-1 and TRBJ1-1, with 8 bases lining up with TRBD1. The CDR3 has 12 residues. From germline, CDR1 is SQVTM and CDR2 ANQGSEA. V shed 7 bases, J shed 4 bases, and the junction held 5 bases outside the gene matches. The CDR3 nucleotides read TGCAGCGGTATTACAGGGGGCACTGAAGCTTTCTTT. Translation: CSGITGGTEAFF.

This clone has just one count. The J gene is TRBJ2-7, the V gene TRBV11-2; a possible D gene is TRBD2 (5 bases). The CDR3 has 13 residues. Germline CDR1 reads SGHAT; CDR2 reads FQNNGV. V was pared by 5 bases and J by 2 bases, with 10 bases between. The CDR3 DNA follows: TGTGCCAGCAGCCTGGAGGTTCCCTACGAGCAGTACTTC. This sequence encodes CASSLEVPYEQYF. The full variable domain, with the rest looked up from reference TRBV11-2 and TRBJ2-7, is EAGVAQSPRYKIIEKRQSVAFWCNPISGHATLYWYQQILGQGPKLLIQFQNNGVVDDSQLPKDRFSAERLKGVDSTLKIQPAKLEDSAVYLCASSLEVPYEQYFGPGTRLTVT.

This chain connects TRBV6-5 to TRBJ2-7, with D perhaps TRBD2 (5 bases). The CDR3 has 14 amino acids. Germline V gene lookup returns CDR1 MNHEY and CDR2 SVGAGI. V was shortened by 4 bases and J by 3 bases, with 13 bases between the two germline ends. The CDR3: CASSSEPLVYEQYF. CDR3 DNA: TGTGCCAGCAGTTCCGAACCACTAGTCTACGAGCAGTACTTC.

The V and J genes are TRBV7-3 and TRBJ2-2; a weak D match, TRBD1 (5 bases). The germline V gene encodes CDR1 SGHTA and CDR2 FQGTGA. The ends were cut back, 0 bases at V and 1 base at J, with 24 bases in the middle. This CDR3 has 21 residues. CDR3 bases: TGTGCCAGCAGCTTAACCCCGGCTGACAGTAAATCGGTCCTGAACACCGGGGAGCTGTTTTTT. This translates into CASSLTPADSKSVLNTGELFF.

The V call is TRBV5-4, the J call TRBJ2-7, with D possibly matching TRBD1 (6 bases). The CDR3 totals 14 residues. Germline V gene sequence: CDR1 SGHNT, CDR2 YYREEE (reference sequence). V lost 0 bases and J 2 bases, leaving 9 bases between the germline ends. The CDR3 region is CASSLGGLTYEQYF. The CDR3 DNA is TGTGCCAGCAGCTTGGGGGGGCTCACCTACGAGCAGTACTTC.

V is TRBV29-1 and J is TRBJ2-7; D is possibly TRBD2 (5 bases). Between the trimmed V and J ends, which lost 1 base and 7 bases, there was a span of 14 bases. Germline CDR1 SQVTM, CDR2 ANQGSEA. This CDR3 region has 13 residues. The CDR3 region is CSVEVGSSGEQYF. The CDR3 DNA reads as TGCAGCGTTGAAGTGGGCTCCTCGGGGGAGCAGTACTTC.

The chain couples TRBV7-9 to TRBJ1-2, with 7 bases aligning to TRBD1. With V trimmed by 7 bases and J by 6 bases, 8 bases remained unmatched. This CDR3 is 13 amino acids long. Germline CDR1 SEHNR, CDR2 FQNEAQ (reference sequence). Here the CDR3 reads CASILDREHGYTF. CDR3 sequence (DNA): TGTGCCAGCATCCTTGACAGGGAACATGGCTACACCTTC.

This rearrangement joins TRBV28 to TRBJ1-5, with D unclear. V gave up 3 bases and J gave up 0 bases, with 12 bases separating them. The CDR3 consists of 16 residues. CDR1 MDHEN and CDR2 SYDVKM come from the germline V gene. As DNA, the CDR3 is TGTGCCAGCAGTTTCTGGGCAGCTTATAGCAATCAGCCCCAGCATTTT. This encodes CASSFWAAYSNQPQHF.

The chain employs TRBV19 and TRBJ1-6; TRBD1 agrees at 8 bases. The trim removed 4 bases at V and 7 bases at J, leaving 6 bases unmatched. The germline gives CDR1 LNHDA, CDR2 SQIVND (reference sequence). The CDR3 covers 15 residues. The CDR3 is CASSTRTGFNSPLHF. Written as DNA, the CDR3 is TGTGCCAGTAGTACCAGGACAGGGTTCAATTCACCCCTCCACTTT.

The V gene is TRBV7-8, the J gene TRBJ1-2; a possible D gene is TRBD1 (6 bases). Germline values: CDR1 SGHVS, CDR2 FQNEAQ. The CDR3 is 14 residues long. Trimming pared 3 bases from V and 2 bases from J, leaving 10 bases between. The DNA for the CDR3 is TGTGCCAGCAGCTTGGGGGCGGCGAACTATGGCTACACCTTC. This codes for CASSLGAANYGYTF.